Listed here are 28 T cell receptor beta chains from one sample, sequenced in a study of response to subunit inactivated influenza vaccine. TCRdb re-derived calls from the RT-PCR reads in MiXCR, one entry per CDR3 protein. The table includes just under 550,000 distinct CDR3 sequences, under 25% detected once. The data were also submitted as part of a second study, on T cells expressing NK-cell markers. That source reports: Researchers built TCR beta cDNA using 5'RACE template switching with UMIs.

Material: CD4+ T cells sorted from PBMCs, obtained 11 to 12 days after vaccination. The receptor source for this set is a man in his forties or fifties who received an inactivated influenza vaccine.

This clonotype has a handful of counts. V and J are TRBV20-1 and TRBJ2-2; 11 bases fit TRBD2. Looked up from germline, CDR1 is DFQATT and CDR2 is SNEGSKA (reference sequence). The CDR3 sequence is 14 residues long. V lost 7 bases, J lost 4 bases, and 5 bases stayed unmatched. The CDR3 DNA reads TGCAGTGGCACTAGCGGGAGTCGCACCGGGGAGCTGTTTTTT. This codes for CSGTSGSRTGELFF.

This clonotype was observed a few times. The J gene is TRBJ1-1, the V gene TRBV18; the D is unclear. The germline gives CDR1 KGHSH, CDR2 LQKENI. This CDR3 comprises 14 residues. Trimming removed 3 bases from V and 1 base from J, with 9 bases in between. The chain's CDR3 is CASSPGGKNTEAFF. DNA for the CDR3: TGTGCCAGCTCACCGGGAGGGAAGAACACTGAAGCTTTCTTT.

The sample holds a few counts of this clonotype. The chain carries TRBV7-2 and TRBJ1-2, with D uncertain. CDR3 size: 15 residues. V was shortened by 1 base and J by 2 bases, with 11 bases between the two germline ends. CDR1 is SGHTA and CDR2 is FQGNSA in the germline V gene. The CDR3 DNA is TGTGCCAGCAGCTTAGTGGGCAGTCCGAACTATGGCTACACCTTC. It encodes CASSLVGSPNYGYTF.

The chain joins TRBV19 to TRBJ2-2; D uncertain. The length of the CDR3 is 14 residues. Germline CDR1 and CDR2: LNHDA and SQIVND (reference sequence). Trimming cost V 7 bases and J 2 bases, with 11 bases left between them. The CDR3: CASTLRSNTGELFF. CDR3 nucleotide sequence: TGTGCCAGTACCCTTCGCAGTAACACCGGGGAGCTGTTTTTT. The full variable domain, in which reference TRBV19 and TRBJ2-2 provide the parts outside the CDR3, is DGGITQSPKYLFRKEGQNVTLSCEQNLNHDAMYWYRQDPGQGLRLIYYSQIVNDFQKGDIAEGYSVSREKKESFPLTVTSAQKNPTAFYLCASTLRSNTGELFFGEGSRLTVL.

This sequence joins TRBV29-1 and TRBJ1-5, with a tentative D call TRBD1 (5 bases). The CDR3 has 14 residues. The V gene's germline CDR1 is SQVTM and CDR2 ANQGSEA. Trimming took off 6 bases at V and 1 base at J, with 13 bases between the two ends. The CDR3 region is CSVVDGHSNQPQHF. For the CDR3, the DNA is TGCAGCGTAGTAGACGGACACAGCAATCAGCCCCAGCATTTT.

In this sample, this clonotype turned up a few times. The V and J genes are TRBV7-9 and TRBJ2-5; D is perhaps TRBD1 (7 bases). Germline CDR1 and CDR2: SEHNR and FQNEAQ (reference sequence). V was cut by 4 bases and J by 4 bases, with 16 bases left in between. This CDR3 has 15 residues. The CDR3 nucleotides are TGTGCCAGCAGCTCGGCAGGGGGAGGTCGAGAGACCCAGTACTTC. It codes for CASSSAGGGRETQYF.

The sample holds a few counts of this clonotype. The junction and the germline gene differ at one end; a read error may be behind it. The CDR3 DNA reads as TGTGCCAGCAGTCCTCCGAGGGCAGGGGGAGACTTC. This sequence encodes CASSPPRAGGDF. The rearrangement links TRBV28 to TRBJ2-7, with 7 positions matching TRBD1. The CDR3 sequence is 12 residues long. Germline CDR1 MDHEN, CDR2 SYDVKM.

Many counts were recorded for this clonotype. J is TRBJ2-5 and V is TRBV20-1; possibly TRBD2 for D (6 bases). Trimming cost V 5 bases and J 2 bases, with 18 bases left between them. CDR3 length equals 15 residues. Germline assignment: CDR1 DFQATT and CDR2 SNEGSKA (reference sequence). CDR3: CSAERAGSRQETQYF. The CDR3 nucleotides are TGCAGTGCTGAACGGGCGGGGTCGAGACAAGAGACCCAGTACTTC.

The genes are TRBV2 and TRBJ2-7; maybe TRBD1 (5 bases). The germline CDR1 and CDR2 sequences are SNHLY and FYNNEI. CDR3 size: 12 residues. V was clipped by 6 bases and J by 2 bases, with 8 bases between them. The CDR3 loop is CASRTGAYEQYF. Written as DNA, the CDR3 is TGTGCCAGCAGAACAGGCGCCTACGAGCAGTACTTC.

This clonotype was counted only a few times. The J gene is TRBJ2-3, the V gene TRBV28, with 7 bases that match TRBD2. Looked up from germline, CDR1 is MDHEN and CDR2 is SYDVKM. Germline trimming cut 5 bases from V and 7 bases from J; bases unmatched to any gene: 12. The CDR3 contains 15 residues. The CDR3 DNA reads as TGTGCCAGCAGTGGCTATTGGGGGGGGTTGAATACGCAGTATTTT. The encoded protein is CASSGYWGGLNTQYF.

This clonotype was detected a few times. The chain joins TRBV7-2 to TRBJ2-7; 7 nucleotides line up with TRBD2. The V segment lost 0 bases and the J segment 3 bases; nucleotides outside the gene matches: 5. CDR1 and CDR2 (germline): SGHTA, FQGNSA. The CDR3 covers 15 residues. The CDR3 DNA reads as TGTGCCAGCAGCTTAGCCGGCCGGGAGGTCTACGAGCAGTACTTC. Encoded protein: CASSLAGREVYEQYF.

V gene TRBV19 combines with J gene TRBJ2-3; weak D call: TRBD1 (5 bases). V lost 2 bases and J lost 7, with 10 bases in between. In germline, CDR1 is LNHDA, CDR2 SQIVND (reference sequence). The CDR3 spans 13 residues. The CDR3 protein is CASSITGRNTQYF. Written as DNA, the CDR3 is TGTGCCAGTAGTATAACAGGACGGAATACGCAGTATTTT.

This clonotype was observed a few times. This rearrangement joins TRBV5-5 to TRBJ2-2; D not certain. The V and J ends lost 0 bases and 2 bases respectively, with 5 bases between them. The CDR3 runs 14 residues. Germline V gene sequence: CDR1 SGHKS, CDR2 YYEKEE (reference sequence). DNA of the CDR3: TGTGCCAGCAGCTTGGCCGTTAACACCGGGGAGCTGTTTTTT. Translating gives CASSLAVNTGELFF.

This clonotype was detected a few times. The genes are TRBV12-3 or TRBV12-4 and TRBJ2-2; 8 bases agree with TRBD2. This CDR3 contains 15 residues. The trim removed 6 bases at V and 3 bases at J, leaving 6 bases unmatched. As DNA, the CDR3 is TGTGCCAGCAGGGGGAGCGGGAGAGACACCGGGGAGCTGTTTTTT. It yields the protein CASRGSGRDTGELFF.

This clonotype was counted ten times or more. The chain couples TRBV5-5 to TRBJ1-1, with D perhaps TRBD1 (6 bases). The CDR3 sequence is 14 residues long. V shed 2 bases and J shed 3 bases, with 11 bases lying between them. Per the germline V gene, CDR1 is SGHKS and CDR2 is YYEKEE (reference sequence). Here the CDR3 reads CASSFRDTYTEAFF. The CDR3 DNA reads TGTGCCAGCAGCTTCCGGGACACATACACTGAAGCTTTCTTT.

The V gene is TRBV10-2, the J gene TRBJ2-2, with a tentative D call TRBD1 (6 bases). Trimming cost V 6 bases and J 6 bases, with 14 bases left between them. The germline V gene has CDR1 WSHSY and CDR2 SAAADI. This CDR3 is built from 14 residues. The CDR3 loop is CASRLGQYPGELFF. CDR3 bases: TGCGCCAGCAGACTCGGACAGTACCCCGGGGAGCTGTTTTTT.

This clonotype was observed a handful of times. This chain connects TRBV20-1 to TRBJ1-5, with D perhaps TRBD1 (5 bases). V lost 2 bases and J 6 bases, leaving 11 bases between the germline ends. Germline lookup yields CDR1 DFQATT and CDR2 SNEGSKA (reference sequence). CDR3 size: 13 residues. CDR3 amino acids: CSARWQGGQPQHF. As DNA, the CDR3 is TGCAGTGCTAGATGGCAGGGAGGTCAGCCCCAGCATTTT.

This clonotype was seen only a few times. The chain recombines TRBV12-3 or TRBV12-4 with TRBJ2-1; D is possibly TRBD1 or TRBD2 (7 bases each). Trimming cost V 4 bases and J 7 bases, with 17 bases left between them. This CDR3 is 15 amino acids long. The chain's CDR3 is CASSSGGFRGNEQFF. In nucleotides, the CDR3 is TGTGCCAGCAGTTCGGGAGGCTTCAGGGGGAATGAGCAGTTCTTC.

CDR3 sequence: CASKKSGTEQYF. CDR3 DNA sequence: TGTGCCAGCAAGAAGAGCGGAACCGAGCAGTACTTC. V and J are TRBV6-5 and TRBJ2-7, with a possible D match to TRBD2 (5 bases). Trimming pared 7 bases from V and 6 bases from J, leaving 13 bases between. This CDR3 contains 12 residues. Per germline, CDR1 MNHEY and CDR2 SVGAGI.

A note on this clonotype: A much larger clonotype is one base distant, so this may be a read error. The chain joins TRBV5-1 to TRBJ2-2; 10 nucleotides align to TRBD1. The CDR3 sequence is 16 residues long. Germline CDR1 and CDR2: SGHRS and YFSETQ. V was clipped by 4 bases and J by 7 bases; unmatched bases: 10. The CDR3 region has the DNA TGCGCCAGCAGCATCGGGACAGGGGTTTTGGACGGGGAGCTGTTTTTT. Protein sequence: CASSIGTGVLDGELFF.

This chain links TRBV4-1 with TRBJ2-7; 11 nucleotides line up with TRBD2. With V trimmed by 0 bases and J by 2 bases, 6 bases remained unmatched. Germline loops: CDR1 MGHRA, CDR2 YSYEKL. This CDR3 is built from 17 residues. CDR3 bases: TGCGCCAGCAGCCAAGATCGGGGTAGCGGGGGGGCCTACGAGCAGTACTTC. Amino acid sequence: CASSQDRGSGGAYEQYF.

This clonotype came up a few times. The chain couples TRBV20-1 to TRBJ2-5; D may be TRBD2 (6 bases). The V and J ends lost 1 base and 4 bases respectively, with 10 bases between them. From germline, CDR1 is DFQATT and CDR2 SNEGSKA (reference sequence). The CDR3 extends over 13 amino acids. CDR3 coding DNA: TGCAGTGCTAGAGCTCGGGGGTCAGAGACCCAGTACTTC. It is translated as CSARARGSETQYF.

This clonotype was observed once. The chain couples TRBV12-3 or TRBV12-4 to TRBJ1-2; D is ambiguous. The CDR3 runs 16 residues. Trimming removed 2 bases from V and 4 bases from J, with 17 bases in between. As DNA, the CDR3 is TGTGCCAGCAGTTTATACCCGGGCCGAGAACCCTATGGCTACACCTTC. Translated: CASSLYPGREPYGYTF.

This clonotype showed up just a few times. Mismatch with germline at one junction end may stem from a read error. V gene TRBV29-1 combines with J gene TRBJ1-1; D is unclear. The CDR3 totals 9 residues. Germline CDR1 and CDR2: SQVTM and ANQGSEA. The CDR3 region is CSVEQGPSF. CDR3 bases: TGCAGCGTTGAGCAAGGCCCTTCGTTC.

V gene TRBV19 combines with J gene TRBJ1-2; D not certain. Germline CDR1 and CDR2: LNHDA and SQIVND (reference sequence). V gave up 5 bases and J gave up 6 bases, with 19 bases separating them. The CDR3 consists of 15 residues. CDR3 loop: CASSFGSTLGDGYTF. Here the CDR3 DNA reads TGTGCCAGTAGTTTCGGGTCTACTTTAGGAGATGGCTACACCTTC.

This clonotype was picked up a small number of times. The CDR3 reads CASSYGGASGNTIYF. CDR3 coding DNA: TGCGCCAGCAGCTATGGGGGGGCCTCTGGAAACACCATATATTTT. This rearrangement joins TRBV5-1 to TRBJ1-3, with a weak D call TRBD1 (6 bases). This CDR3 contains 15 residues. Germline loops: CDR1 SGHRS, CDR2 YFSETQ. Trimming removed 3 bases from V and 0 bases from J, with 10 bases in between.

The gene calls are TRBV14 and TRBJ1-1, with 8 positions matching TRBD1. V was pared by 4 bases and J by 7 bases, with 8 bases of the junction left unmatched. The CDR3 loop spans 14 amino acids. CDR1 and CDR2 from the germline V gene are SGHDN and FVKESK. CDR3 sequence (DNA): TGTGCCAGCAGCCGCTGGACAGGGCGGGGTGAAGCTTTCTTT. Its protein product is CASSRWTGRGEAFF.

The CDR3: CASTRLAGDTGELFF. CDR3 DNA: TGTGCCAGCACCCGGCTAGCGGGAGACACCGGGGAGCTGTTTTTT. This chain joins TRBV2 and TRBJ2-2, with 10 bases aligning to TRBD2. The CDR3 loop spans 15 amino acids. With V trimmed by 7 bases and J by 3 bases, 5 bases remained unmatched. Per germline, CDR1 SNHLY and CDR2 FYNNEI. The whole variable domain, remainder taken from reference TRBV2 and TRBJ2-2, is EPEVTQTPSHQVTQMGQEVILRCVPISNHLYFYWYRQILGQKVEFLVSFYNNEISEKSEIFDDQFSVERPDGSNFTLKIRSTKLEDSAMYFCASTRLAGDTGELFFGEGSRLTVL.